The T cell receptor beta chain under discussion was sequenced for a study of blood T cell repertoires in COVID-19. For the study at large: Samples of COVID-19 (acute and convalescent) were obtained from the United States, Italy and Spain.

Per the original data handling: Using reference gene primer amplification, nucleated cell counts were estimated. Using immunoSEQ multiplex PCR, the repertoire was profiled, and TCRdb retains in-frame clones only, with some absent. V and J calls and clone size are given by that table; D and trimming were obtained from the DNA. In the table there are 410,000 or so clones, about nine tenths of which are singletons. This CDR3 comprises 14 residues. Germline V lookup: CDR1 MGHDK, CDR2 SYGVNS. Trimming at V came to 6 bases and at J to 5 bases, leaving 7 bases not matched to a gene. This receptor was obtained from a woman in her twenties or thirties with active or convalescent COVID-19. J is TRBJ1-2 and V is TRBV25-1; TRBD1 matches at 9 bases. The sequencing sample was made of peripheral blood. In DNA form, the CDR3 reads TGTGCCAGCAGCCGGACAGGGGTAGGGTATGGCTACACCTTC. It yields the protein CASSRTGVGYGYTF.